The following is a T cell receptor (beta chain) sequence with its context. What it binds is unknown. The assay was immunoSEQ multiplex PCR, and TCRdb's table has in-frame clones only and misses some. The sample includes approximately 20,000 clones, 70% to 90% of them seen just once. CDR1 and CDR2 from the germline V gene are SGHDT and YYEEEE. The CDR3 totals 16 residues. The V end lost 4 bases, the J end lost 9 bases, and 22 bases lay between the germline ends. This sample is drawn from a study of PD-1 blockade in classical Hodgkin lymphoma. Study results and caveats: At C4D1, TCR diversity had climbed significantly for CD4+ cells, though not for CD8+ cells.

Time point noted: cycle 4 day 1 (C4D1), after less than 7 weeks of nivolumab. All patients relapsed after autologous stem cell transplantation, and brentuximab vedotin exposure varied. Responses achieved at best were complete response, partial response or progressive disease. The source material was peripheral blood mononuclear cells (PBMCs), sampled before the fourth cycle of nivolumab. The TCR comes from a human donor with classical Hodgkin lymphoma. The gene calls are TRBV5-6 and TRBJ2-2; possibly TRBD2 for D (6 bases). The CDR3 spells CASSDQNPGLRRELFF. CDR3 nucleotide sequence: TGTGCCAGCAGCGATCAGAACCCGGGACTCCGAAGGGAGCTGTTTTTT.